This T cell receptor (beta chain) was recorded in a study of beta chain features in type 1 diabetes. Overall study: All samples yielded roughly 100 million examined sorted cells. Points from the study as a whole: cDNA sequencing could over-represent cells with high TCR expression. Patients with type 1 diabetes carried fewer insertions and had more deletions at their VDJ junctions.

To note about this clone: No antigen is known for it.

The CDR3 sequence is 13 residues long. V was pared by 5 bases and J by 4 bases, with 5 bases of the junction left unmatched. Germline CDR1 SGHTA, CDR2 FQGNSA. Reverse transcribing all isolated RNA meant expressed TCRB transcripts were sequenced. Measured with immunoSEQ multiplex PCR; TCRdb has only the in-frame clones, and not every one. The sample includes just over 600,000 clones, around a sixth of them seen just once. The chain links TRBV7-2 to TRBJ2-7, with 7 bases matching TRBD2. The sequence was obtained from a man aged 18-30 years in good health. The material sequenced was naive CD4+ T cells from blood. Written as DNA, the CDR3 is TGTGCCAGCAGCCCTGACGGGAGGTACGAGCAGTACTTC. Its protein product is CASSPDGRYEQYF.